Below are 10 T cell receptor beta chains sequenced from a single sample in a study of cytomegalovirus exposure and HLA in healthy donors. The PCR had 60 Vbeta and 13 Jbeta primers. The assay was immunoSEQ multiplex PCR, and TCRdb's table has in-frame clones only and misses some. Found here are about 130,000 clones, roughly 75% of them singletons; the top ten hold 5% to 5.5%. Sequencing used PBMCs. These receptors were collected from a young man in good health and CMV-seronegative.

CDR3: CASTLGGNYGYTF. CDR3 DNA sequence: TGTGCCAGCACCCTGGGGGGTAACTATGGCTACACCTTC. The V gene is TRBV2, the J gene TRBJ1-2; D is possibly TRBD1 (5 bases). The CDR3 is 13 residues long. Germline CDR1 and CDR2: SNHLY and FYNNEI. V gave up 7 bases and J gave up 1 base, with 10 bases separating them.

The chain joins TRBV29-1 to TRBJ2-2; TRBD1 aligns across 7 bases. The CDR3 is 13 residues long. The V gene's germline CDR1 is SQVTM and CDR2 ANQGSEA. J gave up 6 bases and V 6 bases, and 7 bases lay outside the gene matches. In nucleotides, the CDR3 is TGCAGCGTAAACAGGGGTGCGGCCGGGGAGCTGTTTTTT. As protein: CSVNRGAAGELFF.

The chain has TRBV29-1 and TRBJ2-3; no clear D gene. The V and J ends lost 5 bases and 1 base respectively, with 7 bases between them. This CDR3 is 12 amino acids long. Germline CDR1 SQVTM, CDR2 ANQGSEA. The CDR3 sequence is CSVHTGTDTQYF. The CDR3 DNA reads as TGCAGCGTTCATACAGGCACAGATACGCAGTATTTT.

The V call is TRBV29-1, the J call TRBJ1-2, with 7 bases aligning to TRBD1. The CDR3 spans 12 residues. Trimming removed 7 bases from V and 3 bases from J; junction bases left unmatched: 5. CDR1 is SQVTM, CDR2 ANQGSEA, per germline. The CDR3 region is CSADQGDYGYTF. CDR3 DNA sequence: TGCAGCGCCGATCAGGGGGACTATGGCTACACCTTC.

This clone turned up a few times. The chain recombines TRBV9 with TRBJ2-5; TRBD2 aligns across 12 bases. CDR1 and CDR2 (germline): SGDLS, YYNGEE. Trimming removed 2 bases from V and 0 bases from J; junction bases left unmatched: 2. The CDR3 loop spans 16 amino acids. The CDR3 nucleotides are TGTGCCAGCAGCGTTGGGACTAGCGGGTACCAAGAGACCCAGTACTTC. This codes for CASSVGTSGYQETQYF.

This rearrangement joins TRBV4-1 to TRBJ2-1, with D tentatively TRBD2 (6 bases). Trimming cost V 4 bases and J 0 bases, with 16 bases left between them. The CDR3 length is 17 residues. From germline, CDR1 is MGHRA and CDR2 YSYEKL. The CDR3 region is CASSPSGSGFSYNEQFF. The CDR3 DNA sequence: TGCGCCAGCAGCCCCTCGGGTAGCGGTTTCTCCTACAATGAGCAGTTCTTC.

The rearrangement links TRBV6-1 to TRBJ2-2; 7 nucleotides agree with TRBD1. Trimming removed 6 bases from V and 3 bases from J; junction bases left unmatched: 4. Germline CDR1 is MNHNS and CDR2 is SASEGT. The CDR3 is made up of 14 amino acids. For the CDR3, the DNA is TGTGCCAGCAGACGACAGGGTGACACCGGGGAGCTGTTTTTT. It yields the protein CASRRQGDTGELFF.

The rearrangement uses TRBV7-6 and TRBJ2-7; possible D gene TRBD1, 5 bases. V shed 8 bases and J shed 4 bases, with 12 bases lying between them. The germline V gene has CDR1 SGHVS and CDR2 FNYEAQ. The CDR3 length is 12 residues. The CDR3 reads CASALDRYEQYF. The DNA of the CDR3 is TGTGCCAGCGCTCTAGACAGATACGAGCAGTACTTC.

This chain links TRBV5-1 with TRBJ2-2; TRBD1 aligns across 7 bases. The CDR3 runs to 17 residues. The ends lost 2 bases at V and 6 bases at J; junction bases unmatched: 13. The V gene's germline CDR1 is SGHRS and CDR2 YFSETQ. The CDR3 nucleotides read TGCGCCAGCAGCTTACAAGGGGGCGCGAGGTTCCCCGGGGAGCTGTTTTTT. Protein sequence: CASSLQGGARFPGELFF.

CDR3: CASSLRVASTDTQYF. The CDR3 DNA is TGTGCCAGCAGCTTAAGGGTAGCGAGCACAGATACGCAGTATTTT. The rearrangement uses TRBV7-6 and TRBJ2-3, with D perhaps matching TRBD2 (5 bases). V was pared by 2 bases and J by 0 bases, with 9 bases between. This CDR3 is 15 amino acids long. CDR1 and CDR2 from the germline V gene are SGHVS and FNYEAQ.